The next 27 T cell receptor beta chains were all read from a single sample in a study of molecular identifiers for immune sequencing clone quantification. From the PCR reads, TCRdb called clonotypes with MiXCR, one entry per CDR3 protein. The table includes 550,000 to 750,000 distinct CDR3 sequences, less than 20% detected once. Sequencing was carried out using naive CD8+ T cells from blood, with Jurkat cell RNA spiked in. Subset denoted: FACS-sorted CD8+CD4-CCR7+CD45RA+ naive T cells. The receptors were gathered from a human donor in good health. Some libraries in this study had Jurkat cell RNA spiked in.

The table lists this clonotype with many counts. The rearrangement uses TRBV7-2 and TRBJ1-5; tentative D call: TRBD1 (6 bases). Deletions cut 4 bases from V and 6 bases from J, with 16 bases between. Per germline, CDR1 SGHTA and CDR2 FQGNSA. CDR3 size: 15 residues. In DNA form, the CDR3 reads TGTGCCAGCAGCTCCACTGGGGGGGCTCGTCAGCCCCAGCATTTT. Translation gives CASSSTGGARQPQHF.

V usage is TRBV19 and J usage is TRBJ2-7; no firm D call. CDR3 length: 13 amino acids. V lost 3 bases and J 3 bases, leaving 9 bases between the germline ends. In germline, CDR1 is LNHDA, CDR2 SQIVND (reference sequence). CDR3 coding DNA: TGTGCCAGTAGTATTGGTGGGATCTACGAGCAGTACTTC. This sequence encodes CASSIGGIYEQYF.

This clonotype was recorded many times. The J gene is TRBJ1-1, the V gene TRBV12-3 or TRBV12-4; no firm D call. V was cut by 3 bases and J by 1 base, with 15 bases left in between. The CDR3 runs to 16 residues. The CDR3 nucleotides read TGTGCCAGCAGTTTTTGGACGGACTCTTCGAACACTGAAGCTTTCTTT. Translating it yields CASSFWTDSSNTEAFF.

This clonotype was found many times. The chain carries TRBV6-6 and TRBJ1-5; 8 nucleotides match TRBD1. The CDR3 has 13 residues. The V and J ends lost 5 bases and 7 bases, in that order; junction bases with no gene match: 4. Germline V gene data show CDR1 as MNHNY and CDR2 as SVGAGI (reference sequence). CDR3 in amino acids: CASSLQGGQPQHF. DNA for the CDR3: TGTGCCAGCAGTCTACAGGGGGGGCAGCCCCAGCATTTT.

This clonotype has a count of ten or more. CDR3 residues: CSARPLGANTDTQYF. The CDR3 DNA is TGCAGTGCTAGACCCCTAGGGGCGAACACAGATACGCAGTATTTT. The V and J genes are TRBV20-1 and TRBJ2-3; tentative D call: TRBD1 (5 bases). The CDR3 extends over 15 amino acids. Per germline, CDR1 DFQATT and CDR2 SNEGSKA (reference sequence). The germline V and J ends were trimmed by 2 bases and 2 bases, with 14 bases remaining between them.

Comments on this clonotype: A single base separates this from a much larger clone, so it may be a read error. Since the CDR3 does not end with the conserved phenylalanine or tryptophan, this likely comes from a read error. J is TRBJ2-3 and V is TRBV16, with D possibly being TRBD1 (6 bases). The V gene lost 5 bases and the J gene lost 4 bases, with 10 bases spanning the gap. Per germline, CDR1 KGHSY and CDR2 FQNENV. The CDR3 runs to 13 residues. CDR3 coding DNA: TGTGCCAGCAGCTGGACAGATTCAGATACGCAGTATTCT. The encoded protein is CASSWTDSDTQYS.

This clonotype occurred many times. The J gene is TRBJ1-1, the V gene TRBV10-3; D is unclear. The CDR3 runs to 12 residues. The germline gives CDR1 ENHRY, CDR2 SYGVKD. V lost 5 bases, J lost 4 bases, and 8 bases lay in between. In DNA form, the CDR3 reads TGTGCCATCAGTCTGGGATCCACTGAAGCTTTCTTT. Amino acid sequence: CAISLGSTEAFF.

The chain combines TRBV2 with TRBJ2-7; D uncertain. The CDR3 length is 15 residues. Deletions cut 3 bases from V and 3 bases from J, with 15 bases between. Germline V gene lookup returns CDR1 SNHLY and CDR2 FYNNEI. The DNA for the CDR3 is TGTGCCAGCAGTGAGCCCCCGTCAGAATACTACGAGCAGTACTTC. Translating gives CASSEPPSEYYEQYF.

With respect to this clonotype: A clone one base away is much larger, so this may be a read error. CDR3 bases: TGTGTCTGGAGTTGGGCAGGGAATACAGATACGCAGTATTTT. Protein product: CVWSWAGNTDTQYF. This chain joins TRBV30 and TRBJ2-3; the D gene is possibly TRBD1 (5 bases). The CDR3 has 14 amino acids. CDR1 GTSNPN and CDR2 SVGIG come from the germline V gene (reference sequence).

CDR3 amino acids: CASSLGGWGPDYEQYF. CDR3 DNA: TGCGCCAGCAGCCTAGGAGGTTGGGGTCCCGACTACGAGCAGTACTTC. This sequence joins TRBV4-3 and TRBJ2-7; TRBD2 might be the D (5 bases). The CDR3 runs to 16 residues. Trimming removed 4 bases at V and 3 bases at J, with 19 bases between. The germline CDR1 and CDR2 sequences are LGHNA and YSLEER.

This clonotype has ten or more counts. V and J are TRBV7-2 and TRBJ1-2, with TRBD1 identical over 10 bases. In germline, CDR1 is SGHTA, CDR2 FQGNSA. The CDR3 runs 15 residues. The trim removed 4 bases at V and 1 base at J, leaving 3 bases unmatched. This CDR3 is CASSSGQGDNYGYTF. CDR3 nucleotides: TGTGCCAGCAGCTCAGGACAGGGGGATAACTATGGCTACACCTTC.

The CDR3 spells CASTPFAGCFTDTQYF. The CDR3 region has the DNA TGTGCCAGCACCCCTTTTGCAGGCTGTTTCACAGATACGCAGTATTTT. The chain combines TRBV6-5 with TRBJ2-3; D call uncertain. The CDR3 runs 16 residues. V was pared by 7 bases and J by 2 bases, with 19 bases between. CDR1 and CDR2 from the germline V gene are MNHEY and SVGAGI.

Turning to this clonotype: A clone one base away is much larger, so this may be a read error. The chain combines TRBV11-2 with TRBJ1-2; no clear D gene. Germline assignment: CDR1 SGHAT and CDR2 FQNNGV. CDR3 length: 15 residues. The chain's CDR3 is CASSLVGGKSYGHTF. CDR3 in DNA: TGTGCCAGCAGCTTAGTGGGCGGAAAATCCTATGGCCACACCTTC.

This clonotype was detected only a few times. The rearrangement uses TRBV28 and TRBJ2-3, with 8 bases lining up with TRBD2. The length of the CDR3 is 13 residues. Trimming took 5 bases from V and 6 from J; bases not matched to a gene: 4. CDR1 and CDR2 (germline): MDHEN, SYDVKM. The CDR3 spells CASSPRLADTQYF. CDR3 sequence (DNA): TGTGCCAGCAGTCCCCGACTAGCGGATACGCAGTATTTT.

This clonotype has a handful of counts. The chain has TRBV3-1 and TRBJ2-6; 7 bases line up with TRBD1. Germline CDR1 and CDR2: LGHDT and YNNKEL (reference sequence). The CDR3 is 17 residues long. Trimming at V came to 4 bases and at J to 0 bases, leaving 6 bases not matched to a gene. The CDR3 is CASSRTGAASGANVLTF. The CDR3 DNA reads TGTGCCAGCAGCCGTACAGGGGCTGCCTCTGGGGCCAACGTCCTGACTTTC.

This chain connects TRBV11-2 to TRBJ2-1; no clear D gene. V was clipped by 3 bases and J by 0 bases, with 9 bases between them. CDR1 and CDR2 from the germline V gene are SGHAT and FQNNGV. The CDR3 covers 15 residues. The CDR3 loop reads CASSFFLDSYNEQFF. The CDR3 DNA reads as TGTGCCAGCAGCTTTTTCCTGGACTCCTACAATGAGCAGTTCTTC.

This clonotype was counted many times. This chain links TRBV28 with TRBJ2-5; D not resolved. The CDR3 is 17 residues long. Germline CDR1 and CDR2: MDHEN and SYDVKM. Trimming cost V 6 bases and J 4 bases, with 24 bases left between them. CDR3 protein: CASRTQQDPGSRETQYF. The DNA of the CDR3 is TGTGCCAGCAGAACCCAACAAGACCCCGGTTCCCGAGAGACCCAGTACTTC.

This clonotype was seen repeatedly, ten times or more. This chain links TRBV12-3 or TRBV12-4 with TRBJ1-1; D remains ambiguous. This CDR3 spans 13 amino acids. V was pared by 7 bases and J by 5 bases, with 14 bases between. The CDR3 nucleotides read TGTGCCAGCACCTTAGGCTTCGGGACTGAAGCTTTCTTT. It translates to CASTLGFGTEAFF.

This clonotype occurred many times. This rearrangement joins TRBV10-3 to TRBJ1-5, with 9 bases aligning to TRBD1. The length of the CDR3 is 14 residues. Looked up from germline, CDR1 is ENHRY and CDR2 is SYGVKD. Trimming at V came to 11 bases and at J to 6 bases, leaving 11 bases not matched to a gene. This CDR3 is CAASPGTGTQPQHF. Here the CDR3 DNA reads TGTGCCGCCTCCCCCGGGACAGGGACTCAGCCCCAGCATTTT.

This clonotype has a handful of counts. The chain couples TRBV12-5 to TRBJ2-5; 10 bases agree with TRBD1. J was trimmed by 3 bases and V by 6 bases; bases with no gene match: 4. CDR1 is LGHNT and CDR2 is FRNRAP in the germline V gene. The CDR3 loop spans 14 amino acids. DNA for the CDR3: TGTGCTAGTGGCCGCGGGACAGGGGAAGAGACCCAGTACTTC. Protein product: CASGRGTGEETQYF.

This chain joins TRBV5-8 and TRBJ2-5; no definite D call. The germline CDR1 and CDR2 sequences are SGHTS and YDEGEE. The CDR3 is made up of 12 amino acids. V shed 4 bases and J shed 5 bases, with 9 bases lying between them. DNA of the CDR3: TGTGCCAGCAGCCCGGATGTGGAGACCCAGTACTTC. As protein: CASSPDVETQYF. Supplemented by reference TRBV5-8 and TRBJ2-5, the full variable domain reads EAGVTQSPTHLIKTRGQQATLRCSPISGHTSVYWYQQALGLGLQFLLWYDEGEERNRGNFPPRFSGRQFPNYSSELNVNALELEDSALYLCASSPDVETQYFGPGTRLLVL.

The J gene is TRBJ2-1, the V gene TRBV7-9, with D possibly TRBD1 on 8 matching bases. CDR1 is SEHNR, CDR2 FQNEAQ, per germline (reference sequence). This CDR3 spans 13 amino acids. Trimming took off 5 bases at V and 9 bases at J, with 14 bases between the two ends. The CDR3 spells CASSQQGGSEQFF. The CDR3 nucleotides read TGTGCCAGCAGCCAACAGGGGGGGAGTGAGCAGTTCTTC. The full variable domain, rest sourced from reference TRBV7-9 and TRBJ2-1, is DTGVSQNPRHKITKRGQNVTFRCDPISEHNRLYWYRQTLGQGPEFLTYFQNEAQLEKSRLLSDRFSAERPKGSFSTLEIQRTEQGDSAMYLCASSQQGGSEQFFGPGTRLTVL.

On this clonotype: One end of the junction is discordant with germline, which a read error may explain. The CDR3 nucleotides are TGTGCCGGCAGCTCCCTTTTGAGGGGGGCTTACGAGCAGTACTTC. It encodes CAGSSLLRGAYEQYF. The V and J genes are TRBV7-9 and TRBJ2-7; either TRBD1 or TRBD2 may fit D (6 bases each). The CDR3 spans 15 residues. Germline values: CDR1 SEHNR, CDR2 FQNEAQ (reference sequence).

Notes on this clonotype: A read error may explain this, as a much larger clone is one base away. This rearrangement joins TRBV29-1 to TRBJ2-3, with D tentatively TRBD1 (5 bases). Germline CDR1 and CDR2: SQVTM and ANQGSEA. This CDR3 contains 14 residues. Trimming removed 7 bases at V and 2 bases at J, with 16 bases between. The CDR3 protein is CSEDKQGFTDTQYF. The CDR3 DNA is TGCAGCGAGGATAAGCAGGGCTTCACAGATACGCAGTATTTT.

The V gene is TRBV27, the J gene TRBJ2-7, with 7 positions matching TRBD1. The V gene end was trimmed by 4 bases and the J gene end by 2 bases; junction bases not matched to a gene: 8. This CDR3 has 15 residues. Germline V gene sequence: CDR1 MNHEY, CDR2 SMNVEV (reference sequence). CDR3 DNA: TGTGCCAGCAGTTACCAAACAGGGGCGGCCTACGAGCAGTACTTC. Encoded protein: CASSYQTGAAYEQYF.

This clonotype occurred once. In this CDR3 the conserved last residue, phenylalanine or tryptophan, is missing, so a read error is likely. V and J are TRBV19 and TRBJ2-7; D is ambiguous. This CDR3 is built from 13 residues. With 4 bases removed from V and 0 bases from J, the gap between germline ends came to 7 bases. Germline values: CDR1 LNHDA, CDR2 SQIVND (reference sequence). CDR3: CASSTGLSYEQYL. CDR3 bases: TGTGCCAGTAGTACGGGCCTCTCCTACGAGCAGTACCTC.

This clonotype was seen ten or more times. The chain carries TRBV12-3 or TRBV12-4 and TRBJ2-3, with D tentatively TRBD2 (5 bases). V was cut by 4 bases and J by 2 bases, with 16 bases left in between. The CDR3 covers 16 residues. CDR3 DNA sequence: TGTGCCAGCAGTTCCTCTAGCAATCCCCCCACAGATACGCAGTATTTT. This encodes CASSSSSNPPTDTQYF.